Given below is one T cell receptor beta chain in context. This same CDR3 is encoded by further DNA sequences in the sample. Germline lookup yields CDR1 SGHDT and CDR2 YYEEEE. V was clipped by 5 bases and J by 0 bases, with 9 bases between them. The CDR3 sequence is 14 residues long. Naive CD8 cells comprised CD45RO-negative, CCR7-positively selected cells, excluding terminally differentiated effector memory CD45RA+ cells. This specimen comes from a study of shared clonotypes between healthy human individuals. Profiled with immunoSEQ multiplex PCR; TCRdb holds only in-frame clones, not every one. This sample yields around 1.9 million clones, of which roughly 91% are seen a single time; roughly 1.8% belongs to the top ten.

The TCR sequence derives from a man in his late teens or twenties in good health. Some clones in this sample may be carry-over from other donors' samples. Sample: naive CD8+ T cells from PBMCs. The chain uses TRBV5-6 and TRBJ2-1; D not certain. This chain's CDR3 is CASSSVSSYNEQFF. CDR3 coding DNA: TGTGCCAGCAGTTCGGTAAGCTCCTACAATGAGCAGTTCTTC.